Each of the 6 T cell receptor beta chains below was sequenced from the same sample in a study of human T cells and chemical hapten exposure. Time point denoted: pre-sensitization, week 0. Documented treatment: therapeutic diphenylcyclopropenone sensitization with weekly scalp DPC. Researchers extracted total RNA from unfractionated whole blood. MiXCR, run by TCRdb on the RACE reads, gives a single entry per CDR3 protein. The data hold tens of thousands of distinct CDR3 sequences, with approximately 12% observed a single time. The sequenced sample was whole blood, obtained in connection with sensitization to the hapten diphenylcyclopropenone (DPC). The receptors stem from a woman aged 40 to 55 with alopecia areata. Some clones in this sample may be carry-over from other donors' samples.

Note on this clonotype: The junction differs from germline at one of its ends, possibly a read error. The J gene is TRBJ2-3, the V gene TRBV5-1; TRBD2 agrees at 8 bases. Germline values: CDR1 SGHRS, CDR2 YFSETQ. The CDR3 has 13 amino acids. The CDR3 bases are TGTGCCAGCAGCTTAGCGGGAACAGATACGCAGTATTTT. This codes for CASSLAGTDTQYF. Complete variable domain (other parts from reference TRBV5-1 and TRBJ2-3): KAGVTQTPRYLIKTRGQQVTLSCSPISGHRSVSWYQQTPGQGLQFLFEYFSETQRNKGNFPGRFSGRQFSNSRSEMNVSTLELGDSALYLCASSLAGTDTQYFGPGTRLTVL.

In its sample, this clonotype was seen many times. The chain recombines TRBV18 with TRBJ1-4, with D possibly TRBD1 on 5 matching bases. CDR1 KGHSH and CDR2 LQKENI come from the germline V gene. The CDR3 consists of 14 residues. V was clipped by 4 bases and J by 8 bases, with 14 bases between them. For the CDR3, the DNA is TGTGCCAGCTCACACGGGACGGTTAGGGAAAAACTGTTTTTT. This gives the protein CASSHGTVREKLFF. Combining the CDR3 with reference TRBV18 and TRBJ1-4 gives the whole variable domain NAGVMQNPRHLVRRRGQEARLRCSPMKGHSHVYWYRQLPEEGLKFMVYLQKENIIDESGMPKERFSAEFPKEGPSILRIQQVVRGDSAAYFCASSHGTVREKLFFGSGTQLSVL.

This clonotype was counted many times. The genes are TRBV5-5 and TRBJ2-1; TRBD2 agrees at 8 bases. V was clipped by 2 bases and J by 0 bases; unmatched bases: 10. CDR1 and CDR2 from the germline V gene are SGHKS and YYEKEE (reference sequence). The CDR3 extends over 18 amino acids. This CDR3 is CASSLVSGEGYSYNEQFF. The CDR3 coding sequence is TGTGCCAGCAGCTTAGTTAGCGGGGAGGGTTACTCCTACAATGAGCAGTTCTTC.

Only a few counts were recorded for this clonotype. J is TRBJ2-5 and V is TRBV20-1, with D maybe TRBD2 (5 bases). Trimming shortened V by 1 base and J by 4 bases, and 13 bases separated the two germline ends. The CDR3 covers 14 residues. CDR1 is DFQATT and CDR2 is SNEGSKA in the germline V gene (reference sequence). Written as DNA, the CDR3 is TGCAGTGCTAGAGCCCGGACTCCGACAGAGACCCAGTACTTC. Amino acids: CSARARTPTETQYF.

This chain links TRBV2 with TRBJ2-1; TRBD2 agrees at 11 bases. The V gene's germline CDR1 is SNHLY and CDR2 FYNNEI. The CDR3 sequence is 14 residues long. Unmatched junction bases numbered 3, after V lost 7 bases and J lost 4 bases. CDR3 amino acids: CASTRLAGYNEQFF. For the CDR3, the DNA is TGTGCCAGCACGAGACTAGCGGGGTACAATGAGCAGTTCTTC. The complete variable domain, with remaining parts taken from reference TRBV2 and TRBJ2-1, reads EPEVTQTPSHQVTQMGQEVILRCVPISNHLYFYWYRQILGQKVEFLVSFYNNEISEKSEIFDDQFSVERPDGSNFTLKIRSTKLEDSAMYFCASTRLAGYNEQFFGPGTRLTVL.

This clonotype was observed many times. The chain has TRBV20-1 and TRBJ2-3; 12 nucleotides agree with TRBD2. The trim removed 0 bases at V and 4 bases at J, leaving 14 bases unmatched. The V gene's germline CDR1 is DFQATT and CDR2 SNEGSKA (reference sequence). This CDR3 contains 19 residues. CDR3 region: CSARDRTSGTAWGADTQYF. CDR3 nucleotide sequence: TGCAGTGCTAGAGATCGGACTAGCGGGACCGCTTGGGGGGCAGATACGCAGTATTTT.